The 20 T cell receptor beta chains below come from one sample, sequenced in a study of T cell repertoires in cytomegalovirus infection. Each CDR3 protein gets one entry after TCRdb re-called the reads with MiXCR. Here the sample spans about 920,000 distinct CDR3 sequences, approximately 31% being singletons. Antigens for these TCRs are unknown. Sequencing was performed on cultured CD8+ T cells from PBMCs, taken from culture after CMV antigen stimulation. These receptors came from a human donor in good health (CMV status not recorded). Some clones in this sample may be carry-over from other donors' samples.

This clonotype was picked up one time. The gene calls are TRBV19 and TRBJ2-7, with D unclear. The germline V gene encodes CDR1 LNHDA and CDR2 SQIVND (reference sequence). The CDR3 totals 13 residues. V was cut by 6 bases and J by 5 bases, with 14 bases left in between. CDR3: CASSSIASHEQYF. CDR3 sequence (DNA): TGTGCCAGTAGCTCCATTGCTTCGCACGAGCAGTACTTC.

V gene TRBV9 combines with J gene TRBJ2-5; D possibly corresponds to TRBD1 (6 bases). CDR3 length: 14 amino acids. Germline V CDR1 and CDR2: SGDLS, YYNGEE. Trimming cost V 0 bases and J 5 bases, with 11 bases left between them. DNA of the CDR3: TGTGCCAGCAGCGTAGATCAGGGGCAGGAGACCCAGTACTTC. Translated, it gives CASSVDQGQETQYF.

The chain is built from TRBV5-1 and TRBJ2-5; perhaps TRBD1 as D (5 bases). This CDR3 is built from 14 residues. Between the trimmed V and J ends, which lost 0 bases and 3 bases, there was a span of 9 bases. Germline V gives CDR1 SGHRS, CDR2 YFSETQ. In nucleotides, the CDR3 is TGCGCCAGCAGCTTGGGGACAAATGAAGAGACCCAGTACTTC. Its translation is CASSLGTNEETQYF.

This clonotype was seen more than once but under ten times. V gene TRBV9 combines with J gene TRBJ1-2; 7 bases line up with TRBD1. With 2 bases clipped from V and 8 bases from J, the junction kept 12 bases outside the gene matches. The germline CDR1 and CDR2 sequences are SGDLS and YYNGEE. The CDR3 has 15 amino acids. CDR3 DNA sequence: TGTGCCAGCAGCGTGGGGCGACAGGGCCAAGTCGGCTACACCTTC. Amino acids: CASSVGRQGQVGYTF.

The table lists this clonotype with many counts. The chain uses TRBV7-9 and TRBJ2-2; D gene ambiguous. This CDR3 is 14 amino acids long. Per germline, CDR1 SEHNR and CDR2 FQNEAQ (reference sequence). V was pared by 1 base and J by 4 bases, with 7 bases between. CDR3 sequence: CASSLGLSTGELFF. CDR3 nucleotides: TGTGCCAGCAGCTTAGGACTTAGCACCGGGGAGCTGTTTTTT.

The sample holds a few counts of this clonotype. The chain recombines TRBV12-3 or TRBV12-4 with TRBJ2-3; maybe TRBD2 (5 bases). This CDR3 is built from 15 residues. Trimming removed 6 bases at V and 4 bases at J, with 17 bases between. The CDR3, as DNA: TGTGCCAGCAGCCCGGATGAAGGGAGTGCAGATACGCAGTATTTT. Its protein product is CASSPDEGSADTQYF.

The chain recombines TRBV4-1 with TRBJ2-3; perhaps TRBD2 as D (6 bases). The CDR3 has 16 amino acids. Between the trimmed V and J ends, which lost 0 bases and 2 bases, there was a span of 12 bases. Germline CDR1 reads MGHRA; CDR2 reads YSYEKL. The CDR3 is CASSQDISGFTDTQYF. CDR3 DNA: TGCGCCAGCAGCCAAGATATTAGCGGATTCACAGATACGCAGTATTTT.

This clonotype has just a few counts. This chain links TRBV28 with TRBJ2-3, with 7 bases aligning to TRBD2. The V and J ends lost 4 bases and 0 bases, in that order; junction bases with no gene match: 7. The CDR3 covers 16 residues. From germline, CDR1 is MDHEN and CDR2 SYDVKM. CDR3 DNA: TGTGCCAGCAGTTCCAATAGCGGGTCTAGCACAGATACGCAGTATTTT. The encoded protein is CASSSNSGSSTDTQYF.

This chain uses TRBV24-1 with TRBJ1-1, with D unclear. This CDR3 contains 17 residues. Germline V gives CDR1 KGHDR, CDR2 SFDVKD. V gave up 0 bases and J gave up 1 base, with 14 bases separating them. The CDR3 region is CATSDLGPRRKNTEAFF. CDR3 DNA sequence: TGTGCCACCAGTGATTTGGGTCCGAGACGCAAGAACACTGAAGCTTTCTTT.

The chain uses TRBV28 and TRBJ2-3; no clear D gene. This CDR3 is built from 14 residues. Germline loops: CDR1 MDHEN, CDR2 SYDVKM. The V end lost 2 bases, the J end lost 4 bases, and 10 bases lay between the germline ends. The CDR3 sequence: CASSLMVIADTQYF. In nucleotides, the CDR3 is TGTGCCAGCAGTTTAATGGTTATCGCAGATACGCAGTATTTT.

The gene calls are TRBV6-2 or TRBV6-3 and TRBJ1-1; D ambiguous. The CDR3 has 13 amino acids. V was clipped by 3 bases and J by 7 bases, with 12 bases between them. Germline loops: CDR1 MNHEY, CDR2 SVGEGT. For the CDR3, the DNA is TGTGCCAGCAGTTATGTCCGGTTCTATGAAGCTTTCTTT. Its translation: CASSYVRFYEAFF.

V usage is TRBV7-9 and J usage is TRBJ2-7; possibly TRBD1 for D (6 bases). Germline lookup yields CDR1 SEHNR and CDR2 FQNEAQ (reference sequence). The CDR3 sequence is 16 residues long. Between the trimmed V and J ends, which lost 4 bases and 0 bases, there was a span of 16 bases. The CDR3: CASSSNSGHPSYEQYF. The CDR3 DNA follows: TGTGCCAGCAGCTCTAACTCGGGACATCCCTCCTACGAGCAGTACTTC.

In its sample, this clonotype was seen a few times. The rearrangement joins TRBV5-4 to TRBJ1-1; no clear D. Germline V lookup: CDR1 SGHNT, CDR2 YYREEE (reference sequence). CDR3 size: 17 residues. Deletions cut 0 bases from V and 0 bases from J, with 15 bases between. CDR3 sequence: CASSLEDSNLMNTEAFF. CDR3 nucleotides: TGTGCCAGCAGCTTGGAAGATTCCAATCTAATGAACACTGAAGCTTTCTTT.

This clonotype was seen only a few times. The chain is built from TRBV27 and TRBJ1-4; D not resolved. Trimming stripped 5 bases from V and 7 bases from J, with 17 bases between. Germline V gives CDR1 MNHEY, CDR2 SMNVEV (reference sequence). The CDR3 spans 15 residues. CDR3 residues: CASSELGPTREKLFF. CDR3 DNA sequence: TGTGCCAGCAGTGAACTGGGCCCGACACGTGAAAAACTGTTTTTT.

This clonotype was seen a few times. The gene calls are TRBV27 and TRBJ1-3; D uncertain. Trimming took 4 bases from V and 3 from J, leaving 13 bases between them. The germline V gene has CDR1 MNHEY and CDR2 SMNVEV (reference sequence). CDR3 length: 15 amino acids. The CDR3 region is CASSSSYRVGNTIYF. CDR3 DNA sequence: TGTGCCAGCAGTTCCTCTTATAGGGTTGGAAACACCATATATTTT.

The V call is TRBV27, the J call TRBJ1-1; tentatively, D is TRBD1 (5 bases). CDR3 length: 15 residues. Germline V CDR1 and CDR2: MNHEY, SMNVEV (reference sequence). V was shortened by 5 bases and J by 1 base, with 14 bases between the two germline ends. The CDR3 protein is CASSPAWGRNTEAFF. The CDR3 nucleotides read TGTGCCAGCAGTCCAGCCTGGGGCAGGAACACTGAAGCTTTCTTT.

This clonotype was seen more than once but under ten times. The chain recombines TRBV7-9 with TRBJ1-6; D not certain. The V and J ends lost 5 bases and 2 bases respectively, with 16 bases between them. This CDR3 is 17 amino acids long. CDR1 and CDR2 from the germline V gene are SEHNR and FQNEAQ (reference sequence). The CDR3 coding sequence is TGTGCCAGCAGCCTTTATATGATTGGGGCCTATAATTCACCCCTCCACTTT. Protein sequence: CASSLYMIGAYNSPLHF.

V is TRBV2 and J is TRBJ1-1; no firm D call. The ends were cut back, 7 bases at V and 2 bases at J, with 2 bases in the middle. CDR1 is SNHLY and CDR2 is FYNNEI in the germline V gene. The CDR3 spans 10 residues. The CDR3 here is CASTNTEAFF. In DNA form, the CDR3 reads TGTGCCAGCACAAACACTGAAGCTTTCTTT.

This clonotype has only a few counts. The gene calls are TRBV7-3 and TRBJ2-7; D gene uncertain. Germline CDR1 is SGHTA and CDR2 is FQGTGA. The CDR3 is 16 residues long. V gave up 2 bases and J gave up 2 bases, with 16 bases separating them. CDR3 sequence reads: CASSLPGLKNPYEQYV. Written as DNA, the CDR3 is TGTGCCAGCAGCTTACCCGGCCTGAAGAACCCCTACGAGCAGTACGTC.

This clonotype came up a few times. The rearrangement joins TRBV7-6 to TRBJ1-6; D is unclear. This CDR3 is 14 amino acids long. V dropped 4 bases and J dropped 10 bases, with 14 bases sitting between them. The V gene's germline CDR1 is SGHVS and CDR2 FNYEAQ. The CDR3 spells CASSSLGQESPLHF. For the CDR3, the DNA is TGTGCCAGCAGCTCCCTAGGGCAGGAATCACCCCTCCACTTT.